Below, 3 T cell receptor beta chains from the same sample are listed, as sequenced in a study of blood T cell repertoires in COVID-19. Profiling relied on immunoSEQ multiplex PCR, and the TCRdb table lists in-frame clones only, not all of them. The sample holds around 430,000 clones, around nine tenths seen once. The material sequenced was PBMCs or T cells enriched from blood (not recorded which). The receptor set was obtained from a woman in her 50s who had recovered from COVID-19.

This rearrangement joins TRBV27 to TRBJ2-3; weak D call: TRBD2 (5 bases). Trimming took off 5 bases at V and 2 bases at J, with 17 bases between the two ends. The CDR3 length is 16 residues. Looked up from germline, CDR1 is MNHEY and CDR2 is SMNVEV (reference sequence). Written as DNA, the CDR3 is TGTGCCAGCAGTAACCGGCGGGTTCCCCTCACAGATACGCAGTATTTT. Translated: CASSNRRVPLTDTQYF.

A single count supports this clone. The chain has TRBV6-4 and TRBJ1-5; 7 bases are shared with TRBD1. Looked up from germline, CDR1 is MRHNA and CDR2 is SNTAGT. The junction had 5 bases not matched to a gene; V was cut back by 6 bases and J by 6 bases. CDR3 length: 13 residues. CDR3 in amino acids: CASRQYRGQPQHF. The CDR3 DNA is TGTGCCAGCAGACAATACAGGGGTCAGCCCCAGCATTTT.

This sequence joins TRBV5-1 and TRBJ1-1; D is perhaps TRBD1 (6 bases). The V and J ends lost 4 bases and 6 bases respectively, with 16 bases between them. CDR1 is SGHRS and CDR2 is YFSETQ in the germline V gene. The CDR3 runs 14 residues. CDR3 loop: CASSPSGNRAEAFF. For the CDR3, the DNA is TGCGCCAGCAGCCCGTCCGGGAACAGGGCTGAAGCTTTCTTT.